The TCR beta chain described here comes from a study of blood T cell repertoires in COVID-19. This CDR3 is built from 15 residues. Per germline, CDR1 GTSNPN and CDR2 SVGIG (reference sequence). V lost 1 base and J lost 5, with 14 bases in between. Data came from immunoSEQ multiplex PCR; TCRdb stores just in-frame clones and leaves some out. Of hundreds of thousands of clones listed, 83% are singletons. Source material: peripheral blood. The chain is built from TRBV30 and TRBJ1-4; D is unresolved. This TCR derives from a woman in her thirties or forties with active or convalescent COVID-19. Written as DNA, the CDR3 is TGTGCCTGGAGTGAACTCCGGCGGCTCAATGAAAAACTGTTTTTT. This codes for CAWSELRRLNEKLFF.